This record looks at one TCR beta chain sequence and its context. Germline CDR1 is LNHDA and CDR2 is SQIVND (reference sequence). The ends lost 5 bases at V and 8 bases at J; junction bases unmatched: 10. This CDR3 region has 14 residues. These data belong to a study of blood T cell repertoires in COVID-19. Study processing details: Amplification of reference gene primers provided the estimated nucleated cell counts. Data came from immunoSEQ multiplex PCR; TCRdb stores just in-frame clones and leaves some out. V and J calls and clone size are as listed in that table; D and trimming were resolved from the DNA. The sample has 150,000 to 200,000 clones; around 83% are singletons.

The origin of this receptor is a young man with acute or convalescent COVID-19. The J gene is TRBJ1-2, the V gene TRBV19; TRBD1 matches at 8 bases. Sequenced input: peripheral blood. CDR3 region: CASSETGGLKGYTF. CDR3 coding DNA: TGTGCCAGTAGTGAAACAGGGGGTCTCAAGGGCTACACCTTC.